Shown below are 11 T cell receptor beta chains from a single sample sequenced in a study of blood T cell repertoires in COVID-19. The protocol was immunoSEQ multiplex PCR, while the TCRdb copy is restricted to in-frame clones and leaves out a portion. The sample contains some 100,000 clones, 82% of which appear only once. Material for sequencing was peripheral blood. The receptors come from a man aged 45-65 years with active or convalescent COVID-19.

This rearrangement joins TRBV27 to TRBJ2-2, with 7 bases fitting TRBD1. The CDR3 is 14 residues long. The V gene's germline CDR1 is MNHEY and CDR2 SMNVEV (reference sequence). J gave up 1 base and V 9 bases, and 5 bases lay outside the gene matches. CDR3 sequence: CASSGTENTGELFF. The CDR3 nucleotides are TGTGCCAGTTCCGGGACAGAGAACACCGGGGAGCTGTTTTTT.

V usage is TRBV5-6 and J usage is TRBJ1-4; 8 bases are a match to TRBD1. The CDR3 length is 14 residues. V lost 4 bases, J lost 5 bases, and 4 bases stayed unmatched. CDR1 is SGHDT and CDR2 is YYEEEE in the germline V gene. CDR3 sequence (DNA): TGTGCCAGCAGCGGGACAGGCCAAAATGAAAAACTGTTTTTT. Translated: CASSGTGQNEKLFF.

This clone is a singleton in its sample. The V gene is TRBV10-2, the J gene TRBJ1-2; 9 bases match TRBD1. Losses at the gene ends were 4 bases for V and 5 bases for J; bases not matched to a gene: 2. Germline V CDR1 and CDR2: WSHSY, SAAADI. This CDR3 has 13 amino acids. Written as DNA, the CDR3 is TGCGCCAGCAGTGCGGACAGGGGATATGGCTACACCTTC. It codes for CASSADRGYGYTF.

The chain recombines TRBV28 with TRBJ2-1; 8 bases fit TRBD2. V shed 5 bases, J shed 3 bases, and the junction held 6 bases outside the gene matches. Germline V gene data show CDR1 as MDHEN and CDR2 as SYDVKM. CDR3 length: 15 residues. The CDR3 is CASSLPGLGYNEQFF. CDR3 DNA: TGTGCCAGCAGTCTTCCGGGACTAGGCTACAATGAGCAGTTCTTC.

This clone came up a few times. This chain uses TRBV7-8 with TRBJ2-6; 7 positions match TRBD2. Germline-derived CDR1 and CDR2 are SGHVS and FQNEAQ. V dropped 3 bases and J dropped 2; count of bases not matched to a gene: 1. This CDR3 region has 15 residues. The CDR3 bases are TGTGCCAGCAGCTTGGGGAGGGCTGGGGCCAACGTCCTGACTTTC. It translates to CASSLGRAGANVLTF.

The chain uses TRBV6-2 or TRBV6-3 and TRBJ1-5, with TRBD1 matching over 7 bases. Trimming at V came to 2 bases and at J to 5 bases, leaving 0 bases not matched to a gene. The CDR3 has 13 amino acids. Germline CDR1 is MNHEY and CDR2 is SVGEGT. DNA of the CDR3: TGTGCCAGCAGTTACGACAGGGATCAGCCCCAGCATTTT. Its translation: CASSYDRDQPQHF.

The rearrangement links TRBV10-2 to TRBJ2-2; D is unclear. The CDR3 loop spans 15 amino acids. Germline V gives CDR1 WSHSY, CDR2 SAAADI. Trimming took 0 bases from V and 1 from J, leaving 6 bases between them. This CDR3 is CASSESARNTGELFF. CDR3 coding DNA: TGCGCCAGCAGTGAGTCGGCAAGGAACACCGGGGAGCTGTTTTTT.

The chain employs TRBV25-1 and TRBJ2-1, with 10 bases that match TRBD2. The junction had 13 bases not matched to a gene; V was cut back by 8 bases and J by 9 bases. CDR3 size: 15 residues. CDR1 and CDR2 (germline): MGHDK, SYGVNS. CDR3 bases: TGTGCCAGCCGAGATAACCTAGCGGGGGCCTCTGAGCAGTTCTTC. It codes for CASRDNLAGASEQFF.

The chain uses TRBV28 and TRBJ1-5, with 10 bases fitting TRBD1. V shed 0 bases and J 5 bases; nucleotides not matched to a gene: 4. CDR1 is MDHEN, CDR2 SYDVKM, per germline. This CDR3 has 16 residues. CDR3 sequence reads: CASSLWGTGVDQPQHF. CDR3 DNA: TGTGCCAGCAGTTTATGGGGGACAGGGGTCGATCAGCCCCAGCATTTT.

The rearrangement uses TRBV30 and TRBJ2-2, with D maybe TRBD2 (6 bases). This CDR3 region has 14 residues. Germline assignment: CDR1 GTSNPN and CDR2 SVGIG (reference sequence). The V end was cut by 1 base, the J end by 4 bases, with 10 bases between. In nucleotides, the CDR3 is TGTGCCTGGAGTGGCGGGGCCCGCACCGGGGAGCTGTTTTTT. This encodes CAWSGGARTGELFF. Complete variable domain (other parts from reference TRBV30 and TRBJ2-2): SQTIHQWPATLVQPVGSPLSLECTVEGTSNPNLYWYRQAAGRGLQLLFYSVGIGQISSEVPQNLSASRPQDRQFILSSKKLLLSDSGFYLCAWSGGARTGELFFGEGSRLTVL.

This chain uses TRBV6-2 or TRBV6-3 with TRBJ2-1; TRBD1 agrees at 7 bases. CDR3 length: 18 residues. From germline, CDR1 is MNHEY and CDR2 SVGEGT. With V trimmed by 2 bases and J by 8 bases, 18 bases remained unmatched. The CDR3 nucleotides read TGTGCCAGCAGTTACCCCTCGGACAGGCTTAAATTATTGTATGAGCAGTTCTTC. It specifies CASSYPSDRLKLLYEQFF.